Below, 13 T cell receptor beta chains from the same sample are listed, as sequenced in a study of blood T cell repertoires in COVID-19. Sequencing was performed with immunoSEQ multiplex PCR; in TCRdb, only in-frame clones are kept and a portion is missing. The sample lists fewer than 450,000 clones, around 87% occurring once. The sequencing sample was made of peripheral blood. These TCRs come from a woman between 50 and 59 years old with COVID-19, enrolled during active disease.

Here the CDR3 DNA reads TGCGCCAGCAGTGAGCCCGGACTAGCGGGACAAGATACGCAGTATTTT. It encodes CASSEPGLAGQDTQYF. The V and J genes are TRBV10-1 and TRBJ2-3, with 12 bases lining up with TRBD2. The CDR3 has 16 residues. Germline CDR1 reads WNHNN; CDR2 reads SYGVQD (reference sequence). The V gene end was trimmed by 2 bases and the J gene end by 5 bases; junction bases not matched to a gene: 5.

The chain joins TRBV2 to TRBJ1-3, with D maybe TRBD1 (6 bases). There are 12 residues in the CDR3. The V end lost 9 bases, the J end lost 4 bases, and 10 bases lay between the germline ends. Germline CDR1 and CDR2: SNHLY and FYNNEI. CDR3 amino acids: CARDSVGNTIYF. The CDR3 region has the DNA TGTGCCAGGGACAGCGTCGGAAACACCATATATTTT. The entire variable domain, with the rest obtained from reference TRBV2 and TRBJ1-3, is as follows: EPEVTQTPSHQVTQMGQEVILRCVPISNHLYFYWYRQILGQKVEFLVSFYNNEISEKSEIFDDQFSVERPDGSNFTLKIRSTKLEDSAMYFCARDSVGNTIYFGEGSWLTVV.

The chain is built from TRBV2 and TRBJ1-5, with D tentatively TRBD1 (5 bases). The length of the CDR3 is 14 residues. V lost 6 bases, J lost 1 base, and 10 bases lay in between. CDR1 and CDR2 (germline): SNHLY, FYNNEI. The DNA of the CDR3 is TGTGCCAGCAGAGCGACAGCCAGCAATCAGCCCCAGCATTTT. Amino acids: CASRATASNQPQHF.

The chain's CDR3 is CASGQTGGSLYEQYF. Here the CDR3 DNA reads TGTGCCAGTGGGCAGACAGGGGGGTCCCTCTACGAGCAGTACTTC. The rearrangement links TRBV19 to TRBJ2-7; TRBD1 matches 9 bases. CDR1 LNHDA and CDR2 SQIVND come from the germline V gene (reference sequence). Unmatched junction bases numbered 11, after V lost 8 bases and J lost 3 bases. This CDR3 region has 15 residues.

This clone was counted a few times. This chain links TRBV6-2 or TRBV6-3 with TRBJ1-1; maybe TRBD1 (6 bases). This CDR3 has 13 amino acids. Germline V lookup: CDR1 MNHEY, CDR2 SVGEGT. Trimming removed 5 bases from V and 5 bases from J, with 12 bases in between. The CDR3 DNA follows: TGTGCCAGCAGTCACGGACAGATAACTGAAGCTTTCTTT. Protein product: CASSHGQITEAFF.

This clone was detected once. This rearrangement joins TRBV5-1 to TRBJ2-5, with TRBD1 matching over 7 bases. There are 13 residues in the CDR3. V lost 5 bases and J lost 5; bases outside the gene matches: 6. CDR1 is SGHRS, CDR2 YFSETQ, per germline. The CDR3 here is CASRDRLKETQYF. The CDR3 region has the DNA TGCGCCAGCAGGGACAGGTTGAAGGAGACCCAGTACTTC.

This clone was recorded at least ten times. V usage is TRBV6-1 and J usage is TRBJ2-1; TRBD2 matches 16 bases. Per germline, CDR1 MNHNS and CDR2 SASEGT. J was trimmed by 3 bases and V by 0 bases; bases with no gene match: 8. CDR3 length equals 20 residues. Here the CDR3 DNA reads TGTGCCAGCAGTGAAGCGGTCCCGGGACTAGCGGGAGGGAGCTACAATGAGCAGTTCTTC. Its protein product is CASSEAVPGLAGGSYNEQFF.

The chain has TRBV7-3 and TRBJ2-1; 8 bases match TRBD1. This CDR3 has 13 amino acids. The V gene's germline CDR1 is SGHTA and CDR2 FQGTGA. Trimming removed 3 bases from V and 6 bases from J; junction bases left unmatched: 1. CDR3 sequence (DNA): TGTGCCAGCAGCTTGGGGACAGGCAATGAGCAGTTCTTC. Translating it yields CASSLGTGNEQFF.

The chain links TRBV10-3 to TRBJ1-2; D might be TRBD1 (6 bases). Germline loops: CDR1 ENHRY, CDR2 SYGVKD. The V gene lost 7 bases and the J gene lost 5 bases, with 11 bases spanning the gap. CDR3 length: 12 residues. The CDR3 coding sequence is TGTGCCATCAACAGCGGACAGTATGGCTACACCTTC. Translation: CAINSGQYGYTF.

V is TRBV4-1 and J is TRBJ1-5; possibly TRBD1 for D (6 bases). V lost 1 base to trimming and J lost 5 bases, with 9 bases between them. Germline CDR1 is MGHRA and CDR2 is YSYEKL. CDR3 length: 14 residues. The CDR3 region is CASSQVTGYQPQHF. The CDR3 DNA follows: TGCGCCAGCAGCCAAGTTACAGGGTATCAGCCCCAGCATTTT.

V gene TRBV18 combines with J gene TRBJ1-6, with D perhaps matching TRBD1 (5 bases). Trimming left V 6 bases short and J 9 bases short, with 21 bases between. Germline values: CDR1 KGHSH, CDR2 LQKENI. The CDR3 covers 16 residues. CDR3 sequence reads: CASSPTRTIGGSPLHF. CDR3 DNA: TGTGCCAGCTCCCCAACCCGGACGATCGGGGGTTCACCCCTCCACTTT.

The chain is built from TRBV10-3 and TRBJ1-1, with 10 bases that match TRBD1. V gave up 3 bases and J gave up 10 bases; unmatched junction bases: 2. CDR1 is ENHRY and CDR2 is SYGVKD in the germline V gene. This CDR3 has 12 residues. The CDR3 DNA is TGTGCCATCAGTGAAGGGACAGGGGCAGCTTTCTTT. Its translation: CAISEGTGAAFF.

The J gene is TRBJ1-1, the V gene TRBV2, with D possibly being TRBD1 (6 bases). CDR3 length: 13 residues. Trimming took off 7 bases at V and 6 bases at J, with 15 bases between the two ends. Germline CDR1 is SNHLY and CDR2 is FYNNEI. The CDR3 coding sequence is TGTGCCAGCATAATCAGGGGTCGGTCTGAAGCTTTCTTT. This translates into CASIIRGRSEAFF.